The 29 T cell receptor beta chains below all came from one sample that was sequenced in a study of CD8 T cells in ankylosing spondylitis. From the 5' RACE reads, TCRdb called clonotypes with MiXCR, one entry per CDR3 protein. The sample carries 290,000 or so distinct CDR3 sequences, around 20% recorded once. The source material was blood, either unsorted or a sorted T cell fraction (not recorded which). The receptor source for this set is a female donor with ankylosing spondylitis or in good health (not recorded which).

The rearrangement uses TRBV20-1 and TRBJ2-7, with 7 bases aligning to TRBD1. The trim removed 6 bases at V and 3 bases at J, leaving 5 bases unmatched. The CDR3 is made up of 12 amino acids. Germline V lookup: CDR1 DFQATT, CDR2 SNEGSKA (reference sequence). CDR3 protein: CSATGDSYEQYF. CDR3 DNA sequence: TGCAGTGCCACCGGGGACAGCTACGAGCAGTACTTC.

V usage is TRBV7-8 and J usage is TRBJ1-2, with TRBD1 as a possible D gene (5 bases). Per the germline V gene, CDR1 is SGHVS and CDR2 is FQNEAQ. V shed 1 base and J shed 4 bases, with 13 bases lying between them. The CDR3 has 15 residues. CDR3 DNA sequence: TGTGCCAGCAGCTTAGAGGGGTCCGTCGGCTATGGCTACACCTTC. It specifies CASSLEGSVGYGYTF.

The CDR3 nucleotides are TGTGCCAGCAGTTCCCTCCAGGGGGGAGGCGAGACCCAGTACTTC. Translation: CASSSLQGGGETQYF. The chain carries TRBV28 and TRBJ2-5; the D gene is possibly TRBD1 (7 bases). Germline CDR1 is MDHEN and CDR2 is SYDVKM. The V and J ends lost 4 bases and 5 bases respectively, with 17 bases between them. CDR3 length: 15 amino acids.

This clonotype was seen more than once but under ten times. The genes are TRBV11-2 and TRBJ2-1; D call uncertain. The V gene's germline CDR1 is SGHAT and CDR2 FQNNGV. Trimming removed 5 bases at V and 8 bases at J, with 10 bases between. CDR3 length: 12 amino acids. In DNA, the CDR3 is TGTGCCAGCAGCCGAGACCGGGATGAGCAGTTCTTC. Translated, it gives CASSRDRDEQFF.

The rearrangement uses TRBV5-1 and TRBJ2-7; D gene uncertain. Germline CDR1 reads SGHRS; CDR2 reads YFSETQ. V shed 3 bases and J shed 2 bases, with 9 bases lying between them. CDR3 size: 13 residues. The CDR3 loop is CASSSYGAYEQYF. DNA of the CDR3: TGCGCCAGCAGCTCGTACGGCGCCTACGAGCAGTACTTC.

This clonotype was seen at least ten times. The chain has TRBV29-1 and TRBJ2-7, with 8 positions matching TRBD1. This CDR3 contains 13 residues. V shed 7 bases and J 6 bases; nucleotides not matched to a gene: 11. CDR1 and CDR2 (germline): SQVTM, ANQGSEA. CDR3 in DNA: TGCAGCGCCGGACGGACAGGGAGCGGCGAGCAGTACTTC. Translating gives CSAGRTGSGEQYF.

V usage is TRBV20-1 and J usage is TRBJ1-6, with TRBD1 identical over 11 bases. CDR3 length: 15 amino acids. Germline V CDR1 and CDR2: DFQATT, SNEGSKA (reference sequence). The J segment lost 10 bases and the V segment lost 2 bases, leaving 7 bases of the junction unmatched. The chain's CDR3 is CSARSPGQGGSPLHF. CDR3 coding DNA: TGCAGTGCTAGATCTCCGGGACAGGGGGGCTCACCCCTCCACTTT.

V and J are TRBV7-2 and TRBJ2-3, with 7 bases lining up with TRBD2. The CDR3 consists of 13 residues. V dropped 3 bases and J dropped 5; count of bases not matched to a gene: 2. Germline CDR1 reads SGHTA; CDR2 reads FQGNSA. As DNA, the CDR3 is TGTGCCAGCAGCTTCGGGGGGATAGATACGCAGTATTTT. It is translated as CASSFGGIDTQYF.

This rearrangement joins TRBV18 to TRBJ2-1; 9 bases align to TRBD2. With V trimmed by 1 base and J by 5 bases, 6 bases remained unmatched. Germline assignment: CDR1 KGHSH and CDR2 LQKENI. The CDR3 runs to 16 residues. CDR3 coding DNA: TGTGCCAGCTCACCACGGCTAGCGGGATTACACAATGAGCAGTTCTTC. Amino acid sequence: CASSPRLAGLHNEQFF.

The chain combines TRBV29-1 with TRBJ2-3, with a possible D match to TRBD2 (6 bases). V was shortened by 4 bases and J by 3 bases, with 20 bases between the two germline ends. The germline CDR1 and CDR2 sequences are SQVTM and ANQGSEA. This CDR3 has 16 amino acids. The CDR3 protein is CSVVGGREDVTDTQYF. DNA of the CDR3: TGCAGCGTTGTGGGTGGCAGGGAGGACGTTACAGATACGCAGTATTTT.

The CDR3 sequence: CSARDRNFQYEQYF. For the CDR3, the DNA is TGCAGTGCTAGAGATCGGAACTTCCAGTACGAGCAGTACTTC. The V and J genes are TRBV20-1 and TRBJ2-7; D gene unclear. Per the germline V gene, CDR1 is DFQATT and CDR2 is SNEGSKA (reference sequence). This CDR3 is built from 14 residues. Trimming pared 0 bases from V and 4 bases from J, leaving 13 bases between.

This clonotype was picked up a small number of times. The chain employs TRBV11-2 and TRBJ2-5; possible D gene TRBD2, 6 bases. In germline, CDR1 is SGHAT, CDR2 FQNNGV. This CDR3 is built from 15 residues. V was clipped by 2 bases and J by 2 bases, with 12 bases between them. CDR3 nucleotides: TGTGCCAGCAGCTTACGGCGGGAAGGACAAGAGACCCAGTACTTC. Its translation is CASSLRREGQETQYF.

This chain uses TRBV12-3 or TRBV12-4 with TRBJ2-1; 11 bases are a match to TRBD2. V shed 5 bases and J 5 bases; nucleotides not matched to a gene: 14. The CDR3 length is 18 residues. CDR3 loop: CASSALRLSGRGNNEQFF. CDR3 nucleotides: TGTGCCAGCAGTGCACTCCGCCTTAGCGGGAGGGGGAACAATGAGCAGTTCTTC.

This clonotype was seen only a few times. V is TRBV20-1 and J is TRBJ2-1; D is uncertain. V was pared by 2 bases and J by 8 bases, with 10 bases between. The CDR3 has 12 amino acids. From germline, CDR1 is DFQATT and CDR2 SNEGSKA (reference sequence). CDR3 residues: CSARRTGDEQFF. The CDR3 DNA reads as TGCAGTGCTAGAAGGACCGGAGATGAGCAGTTCTTC.

The chain employs TRBV7-2 and TRBJ2-6; no clear D gene. The CDR3 is 14 amino acids. The germline V gene encodes CDR1 SGHTA and CDR2 FQGNSA. V shed 7 bases and J shed 4 bases, with 11 bases lying between them. The CDR3 here is CASKGNPGANVLTF. The DNA of the CDR3 is TGTGCCAGCAAAGGGAACCCAGGGGCCAACGTCCTGACTTTC.

This clonotype was counted many times. The V call is TRBV12-3 or TRBV12-4, the J call TRBJ2-5, with 7 nucleotides matching TRBD2. This CDR3 spans 14 amino acids. V was clipped by 3 bases and J by 2 bases; unmatched bases: 3. The DNA for the CDR3 is TGTGCCAGCAGTTTGGGGGGGAGGCAAGAGACCCAGTACTTC. It yields the protein CASSLGGRQETQYF.

Comment on this clonotype: Possible read error: a much larger clone is one base away. The chain has TRBV29-1 and TRBJ2-1; 7 bases align to TRBD2. The V and J ends lost 6 bases and 8 bases, in that order; junction bases with no gene match: 13. Germline V gene data show CDR1 as SQVTM and CDR2 as ANQGSEA. The CDR3 extends over 14 amino acids. CDR3 nucleotides: TGCAGCGTCGGGGGGTGGCAGGGCTATGATGAGCAGTTCTTC. Protein: CSVGGWQGYDEQFF.

In this sample, this clonotype turned up many times. The rearrangement joins TRBV29-1 to TRBJ2-3, with 7 bases that match TRBD1. This CDR3 comprises 16 residues. V was clipped by 4 bases and J by 2 bases; unmatched bases: 12. The germline CDR1 and CDR2 sequences are SQVTM and ANQGSEA. In DNA, the CDR3 is TGCAGCGTTGGTGGGACAGTTTCAAACCCCACAGATACGCAGTATTTT. It codes for CSVGGTVSNPTDTQYF.

Notes on this clonotype: A junction end diverges from the germline sequence, so it may reflect a read error. The chain joins TRBV7-7 to TRBJ2-5, with 15 nucleotides matching TRBD2. The CDR3 has 19 amino acids. The germline V gene encodes CDR1 SSHAT and CDR2 FNYEAQ (reference sequence). The CDR3 bases are TGTGCTAGCAGCTTAGGAGGACTAGCGGGAGGGCTTGCTTTGGAGACCCAGTACTTC. As protein: CASSLGGLAGGLALETQYF.

This clonotype came up a few times. CDR3 nucleotide sequence: TGCGCCAGCAGCAGTGGGCCTAAGGGTTGGTTGAGCACTGAAGCTTTCTTT. This sequence encodes CASSSGPKGWLSTEAFF. The chain joins TRBV5-1 to TRBJ1-1; D gene ambiguous. Germline assignment: CDR1 SGHRS and CDR2 YFSETQ. This CDR3 region has 17 residues. The V gene lost 4 bases and the J gene lost 4 bases, with 23 bases spanning the gap.

There are a few counts of this clonotype. The gene calls are TRBV10-3 and TRBJ2-1, with TRBD2 identical over 11 bases. Germline-derived CDR1 and CDR2 are ENHRY and SYGVKD. V trimming: 5 bases; J trimming: 0 bases; junction bases outside the gene matches: 3. CDR3 length: 16 amino acids. The CDR3 region has the DNA TGTGCCATCAGTACTAGCGGGAGTAGCTCCTACAATGAGCAGTTCTTC. Residues: CAISTSGSSSYNEQFF.

This clonotype was observed a few times. The chain carries TRBV2 and TRBJ2-2; D may be TRBD1 or TRBD2 (5 bases each). Germline CDR1 is SNHLY and CDR2 is FYNNEI. CDR3 length: 15 amino acids. V dropped 3 bases and J dropped 5 bases, with 13 bases sitting between them. The CDR3 region has the DNA TGTGCCAGCAGTGATGTACCCGGGGCGACCGGGGAGCTGTTTTTT. This gives the protein CASSDVPGATGELFF.

V gene TRBV12-3 or TRBV12-4 combines with J gene TRBJ2-3, with 9 bases matching TRBD2. With 3 bases clipped from V and 7 bases from J, the junction kept 8 bases outside the gene matches. The CDR3 runs 15 residues. The CDR3 loop is CASSFQAGGQNTQYF. The CDR3 nucleotides read TGTGCCAGCAGTTTCCAAGCGGGAGGTCAGAATACGCAGTATTTT.

In its sample, this clonotype was seen many times. V and J are TRBV6-2 or TRBV6-3 and TRBJ2-1; D is undetermined. The CDR3 is 14 amino acids. Germline V lookup: CDR1 MNHEY, CDR2 SVGEGT. V lost 6 bases and J 0 bases, leaving 9 bases between the germline ends. The CDR3 reads CASSYGSSYNEQFF. The CDR3 nucleotides are TGTGCCAGCAGCTACGGAAGCTCCTACAATGAGCAGTTCTTC.

This clonotype was detected only a few times. This chain uses TRBV7-9 with TRBJ2-1, with D perhaps given as TRBD1 or TRBD2 (5 bases each). Trimming pared 4 bases from V and 6 bases from J, leaving 13 bases between. The germline CDR1 and CDR2 sequences are SEHNR and FQNEAQ (reference sequence). CDR3 length equals 14 residues. The CDR3 coding sequence is TGTGCCAGCAGCTGGGGACCGGGTGGCAATGAGCAGTTCTTC. This sequence encodes CASSWGPGGNEQFF. Full variable domain (missing parts from reference TRBV7-9 and TRBJ2-1): DTGVSQNPRHKITKRGQNVTFRCDPISEHNRLYWYRQTLGQGPEFLTYFQNEAQLEKSRLLSDRFSAERPKGSFSTLEIQRTEQGDSAMYLCASSWGPGGNEQFFGPGTRLTVL.

V and J are TRBV5-1 and TRBJ2-7; TRBD1 might be the D (7 bases). Trimming took 8 bases from V and 6 from J, leaving 18 bases between them. The CDR3 extends over 13 amino acids. The germline gives CDR1 SGHRS, CDR2 YFSETQ. CDR3 residues: CASSQGGRSEQYF. CDR3 DNA: TGCGCCAGTTCCCAGGGGGGTCGGAGCGAGCAGTACTTC.

J is TRBJ2-5 and V is TRBV6-1, with 8 bases identical to TRBD1. Germline CDR1 reads MNHNS; CDR2 reads SASEGT. The CDR3 contains 13 residues. V was pared by 6 bases and J by 4 bases, with 4 bases of the junction left unmatched. The DNA for the CDR3 is TGTGCCAGCAGCCCGGACAGGGTAGAGACCCAGTACTTC. Translated: CASSPDRVETQYF.

In its sample, this clonotype was seen a few times. This chain uses TRBV7-9 with TRBJ1-2, with D possibly being TRBD1 (5 bases). This CDR3 has 12 amino acids. Germline-derived CDR1 and CDR2 are SEHNR and FQNEAQ (reference sequence). The V end was cut by 8 bases, the J end by 2 bases, with 9 bases between. The CDR3 DNA sequence: TGTGCCAGCGGGACTACGAACTATGGCTACACCTTC. Protein product: CASGTTNYGYTF.

The V gene is TRBV6-1, the J gene TRBJ2-3; 12 bases line up with TRBD1. V gave up 11 bases and J gave up 4 bases; unmatched junction bases: 16. The CDR3 has 17 residues. Germline V gene sequence: CDR1 MNHNS, CDR2 SASEGT. CDR3 residues: CACSHGTGGPRADTQYF. CDR3 bases: TGTGCCTGCTCACACGGGACAGGGGGCCCTAGGGCAGATACGCAGTATTTT.